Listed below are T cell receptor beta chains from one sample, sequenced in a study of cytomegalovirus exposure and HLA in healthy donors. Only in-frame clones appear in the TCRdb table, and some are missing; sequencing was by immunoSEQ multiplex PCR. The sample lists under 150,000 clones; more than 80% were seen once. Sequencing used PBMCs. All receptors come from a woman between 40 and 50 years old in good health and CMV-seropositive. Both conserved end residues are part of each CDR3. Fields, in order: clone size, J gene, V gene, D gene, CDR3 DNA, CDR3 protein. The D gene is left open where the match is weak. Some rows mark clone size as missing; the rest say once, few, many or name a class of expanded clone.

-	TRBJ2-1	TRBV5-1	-	TGCGCCAGCAGCTTGGCCCGGGAGCAGTTCTTC	CASSLAREQFF
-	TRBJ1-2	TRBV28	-	TGTGCCAGCATTACCCGGGGGGCCATTCTCAGGGGCTACACCTTC	CASITRGAILRGYTF
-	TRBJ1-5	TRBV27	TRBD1	TGTGCCAGCAGCGCAAGGGACAGCCATCAGCCCCAGCATTTT	CASSARDSHQPQHF
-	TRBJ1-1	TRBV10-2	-	TGCGCCAGCAGTCCGGGGACTGAAGCTTTCTTT	CASSPGTEAFF
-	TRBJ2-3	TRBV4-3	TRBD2	TGCGCCAGCAGCCAAGAATCGAGCGGGAAAGGATATACGCAGTATTTT	CASSQESSGKGYTQYF
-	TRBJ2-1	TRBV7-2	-	TGTGCCAGCAGCCATCCAACTAGTCTCCCCTACAATGAGCAGTTCTTC	CASSHPTSLPYNEQFF
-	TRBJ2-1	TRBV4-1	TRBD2	TGCGCCAGCAGTCGGGGAGCGGGGGGCTACAATGAGCAGTTCTTC	CASSRGAGGYNEQFF
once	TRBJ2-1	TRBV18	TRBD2	TGTGCCAGCTCACGTGGCGGGGGGTCGAGCTCCTACAATGAGCAGTTCTTC	CASSRGGGSSSYNEQFF
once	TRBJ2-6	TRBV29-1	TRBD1	TGCAGCGCTACGACAGGGGGCGCTGGGGCCAACGTCCTGACTTTC	CSATTGGAGANVLTF
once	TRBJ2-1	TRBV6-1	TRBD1	TGTGCCAGTCCTGGACAGGGCGCGAGCAATGAGCAGTTCTTC	CASPGQGASNEQFF
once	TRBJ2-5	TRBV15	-	TGTGCCACCAGCAGAGGAGGGCCCGGGGAAGAGACCCAGTACTTC	CATSRGGPGEETQYF
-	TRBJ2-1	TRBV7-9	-	TGTGCCAGCAGCTTAGATTTTAGCTCCTACAATGAGCAGTTCTTC	CASSLDFSSYNEQFF
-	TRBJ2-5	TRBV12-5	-	TGTGCTAGTGGTTTGGGGACTGGCCGGGAGACCCAGTACTTC	CASGLGTGRETQYF
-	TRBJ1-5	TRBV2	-	TGTGCCAGCAGTAGAGGGGGAGTAAGCAATCAGCCCCAGCATTTT	CASSRGGVSNQPQHF
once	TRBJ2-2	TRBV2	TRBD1	TGTGCCAGCAGTGAATCGGGACAGGTCGGCACCGGGGAGCTGTTTTTT	CASSESGQVGTGELFF
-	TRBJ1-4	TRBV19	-	TGTGCCAGTGTGAAAAGGGAAGGGGGTAATGAAAAACTGTTTTTT	CASVKREGGNEKLFF
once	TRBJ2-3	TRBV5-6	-	TGTGCCAGCAGCTTACCGACAGGACCAAGCACAGATACGCAGTATTTT	CASSLPTGPSTDTQYF
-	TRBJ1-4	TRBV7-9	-	TGTGCCAGCAGCTCCAGGGCGGAGGAAAAACTGTTTTTT	CASSSRAEEKLFF
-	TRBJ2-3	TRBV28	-	TGTGCCAGCAGTCCAGGCTTGGCTGCTAGCACAGATACGCAGTATTTT	CASSPGLAASTDTQYF
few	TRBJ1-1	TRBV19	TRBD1	TGTGCCAGTAGTGGGACGGGAGGGGGCCTGAACACTGAAGCTTTCTTT	CASSGTGGGLNTEAFF
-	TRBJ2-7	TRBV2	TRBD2	TGTGCCACCAGACTAGCGGCCGGGAGGAACGAGCAGTACTTC	CATRLAAGRNEQYF
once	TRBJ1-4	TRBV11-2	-	TGTGCCAGCAGCCGTACAGGGTCTAATGAAAAACTGTTTTTT	CASSRTGSNEKLFF
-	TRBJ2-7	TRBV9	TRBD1	TGTGCCAGCAGCGTAGACCAGGGGGCGACTTACGAGCAGTACTTC	CASSVDQGATYEQYF